The clone carrying this T cell receptor beta chain has more than one count but fewer than ten. Researchers classed hyperthyroidism as stable given no ophthalmopathy within 18 months of follow-up. The source of the sample is a study of Graves' ophthalmopathy and Graves' hyperthyroidism. RNA transcripts provided the template for amplifying TCR beta CDR3 regions. HTBI primers were used in a first-round RT-PCR, which preceded a second-round multiplex PCR. TCRdb re-called the multiplex PCR reads with MiXCR, one entry per CDR3 protein. Of fewer than 650,000 distinct CDR3 sequences detected, 22% appear once; the ten largest clones hold 7.1%. The clonotype comes from a woman aged 18-35 years with stable Graves' hyperthyroidism. Some clones in this sample may be carry-over from other donors' samples. The material sequenced was peripheral blood.

DNA of the CDR3: TGCAGTGCTAGAGGAGCTAGCGGGAGGGCCGAGCAGTACTTC. Translation: CSARGASGRAEQYF. The chain employs TRBV20-1 and TRBJ2-7; 12 bases align to TRBD2. V was pared by 1 base and J by 6 bases, with 4 bases of the junction left unmatched. CDR3 size: 14 residues. Germline CDR1 reads DFQATT; CDR2 reads SNEGSKA (reference sequence).